Each of the 5 T cell receptor beta chains below was sequenced from the same sample in a study of shared clonotypes between healthy human individuals (dated by TCRdb to about 2020). The library was prepared using the immunoSEQ multiplex PCR assay. This immuneACCESS table, as held by TCRdb, lists in-frame sequences with V and J called but not all clones. Of the missing ones, under half trace to an unresolved V gene in checked studies; the others have no known cause. A total of under 2,000,000 clones appear in this sample, about 95% of them only once. The ten largest account for more than 0.95% of the sample. CD8 naive samples were CD45RO-negative cells positively selected for CCR7, giving a CD45RA+CCR7+ population that excluded TemRA cells. The material sequenced was naive CD8+ T cells sorted from blood. The sample's cell subset or site label, in plain terms: CD45RA+CCR7+. The receptor set was obtained from a man aged 18 to 29 in good health.

On this clone: The sample contains more than one DNA sequence encoding this CDR3. J is TRBJ1-3 and V is TRBV5-1; D is possibly TRBD1 (6 bases). Germline CDR1 reads SGHRS; CDR2 reads YFSETQ. With 2 bases removed from V and 0 bases from J, the gap between germline ends came to 9 bases. This CDR3 has 15 residues. The CDR3 coding sequence is TGCGCCAGCAGCTTTGACAGGAGCTCTGGAAACACCATATATTTT. It yields the protein CASSFDRSSGNTIYF.

On this clone: Other DNA variants within this sample encode the same CDR3. The rearrangement uses TRBV27 and TRBJ2-2; D is perhaps TRBD2 (5 bases). Germline assignment: CDR1 MNHEY and CDR2 SMNVEV (reference sequence). With 3 bases removed from V and 4 bases from J, the gap between germline ends came to 6 bases. The CDR3 is 13 amino acids. This CDR3 reads CASSFEGTGELFF. Written as DNA, the CDR3 is TGTGCCAGCAGTTTTGAGGGCACCGGGGAGCTGTTTTTT.

This chain uses TRBV5-6 with TRBJ2-5; 7 nucleotides agree with TRBD2. The V gene's germline CDR1 is SGHDT and CDR2 YYEEEE. This CDR3 region has 14 residues. J lost 5 bases, V lost 4 bases, and 8 bases had no gene match. CDR3 residues: CASSPHGGWETQYF. Here the CDR3 DNA reads TGTGCCAGCAGCCCACACGGGGGGTGGGAGACCCAGTACTTC. Using reference TRBV5-6 and TRBJ2-5 for the parts outside the CDR3, the full variable domain is DAGVTQSPTHLIKTRGQQVTLRCSPKSGHDTVSWYQQALGQGPQFIFQYYEEEERQRGNFPDRFSGHQFPNYSSELNVNALLLGDSALYLCASSPHGGWETQYFGPGTRLLVL.

This sequence joins TRBV11-2 and TRBJ2-7; D remains ambiguous. The V gene's germline CDR1 is SGHAT and CDR2 FQNNGV. Between the trimmed V and J ends, which lost 3 bases and 1 base, there was a span of 7 bases. The CDR3 covers 13 residues. CDR3 residues: CASSFATSYEQYF. In DNA, the CDR3 is TGTGCCAGCAGCTTCGCTACGTCCTACGAGCAGTACTTC.

The J gene is TRBJ2-3, the V gene TRBV5-1, with 7 positions matching TRBD1. Germline-derived CDR1 and CDR2 are SGHRS and YFSETQ. The V gene end was trimmed by 1 base and the J gene end by 0 bases; junction bases not matched to a gene: 14. The CDR3 length is 19 residues. CDR3 loop: CASSLYQNLGGRSTDTQYF. For the CDR3, the DNA is TGCGCCAGCAGCTTGTACCAGAATCTAGGGGGCCGTAGCACAGATACGCAGTATTTT. The entire variable domain, with the rest obtained from reference TRBV5-1 and TRBJ2-3, is as follows: KAGVTQTPRYLIKTRGQQVTLSCSPISGHRSVSWYQQTPGQGLQFLFEYFSETQRNKGNFPGRFSGRQFSNSRSEMNVSTLELGDSALYLCASSLYQNLGGRSTDTQYFGPGTRLTVL.